The sequence of this TCR beta chain was determined in a study of cytotoxic CD8 clonotypes in ibrutinib-treated CLL. Whole-study context: Investigators collected response samples after a median around 12 months of treatment, range 6 to 36. Study-level results: Clonality went up at ibrutinib response and then declined back toward baseline at progression.

CDR1 is SQVTM and CDR2 is ANQGSEA in the germline V gene. The CDR3 extends over 11 amino acids. After removal of 7 bases from V and 8 bases from J, the junction contained 4 bases not matched to a gene. A note on this clone: The antigen is not known.

TCRdb's copy holds only in-frame clones and misses some; the assay was immunoSEQ multiplex PCR. The sample has 130,000 or so clones; 77% are singletons. PBMCs were cryopreserved, and 1.5 to 2 micrograms of genomic DNA from them went into TCR beta libraries. V and J are TRBV29-1 and TRBJ1-2; 10 bases agree with TRBD1. The sequence derives from a human donor with chronic lymphocytic leukemia. The sample was PBMCs, taken after 12 months of ibrutinib treatment. The CDR3 here is CSAGQGNGYTF. The DNA for the CDR3 is TGCAGCGCGGGACAGGGGAACGGCTACACCTTC.